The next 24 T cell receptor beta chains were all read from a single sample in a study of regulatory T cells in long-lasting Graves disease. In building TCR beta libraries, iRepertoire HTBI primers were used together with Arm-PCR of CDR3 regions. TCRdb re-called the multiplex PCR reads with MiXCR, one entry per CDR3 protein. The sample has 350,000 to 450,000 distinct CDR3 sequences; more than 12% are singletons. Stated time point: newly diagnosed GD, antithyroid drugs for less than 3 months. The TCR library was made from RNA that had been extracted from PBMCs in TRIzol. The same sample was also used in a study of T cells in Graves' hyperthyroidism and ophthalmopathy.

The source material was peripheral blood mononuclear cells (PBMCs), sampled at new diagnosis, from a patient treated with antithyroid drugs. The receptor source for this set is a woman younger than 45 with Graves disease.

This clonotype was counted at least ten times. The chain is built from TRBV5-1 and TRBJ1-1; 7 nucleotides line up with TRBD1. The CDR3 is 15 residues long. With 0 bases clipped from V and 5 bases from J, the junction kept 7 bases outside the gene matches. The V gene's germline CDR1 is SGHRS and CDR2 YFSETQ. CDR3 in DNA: TGCGCCAGCAGCTTGGCAGAGGGGGCGGGAACTGAAGCTTTCTTT. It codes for CASSLAEGAGTEAFF. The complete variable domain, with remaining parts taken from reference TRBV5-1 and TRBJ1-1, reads KAGVTQTPRYLIKTRGQQVTLSCSPISGHRSVSWYQQTPGQGLQFLFEYFSETQRNKGNFPGRFSGRQFSNSRSEMNVSTLELGDSALYLCASSLAEGAGTEAFFGQGTRLTVV.

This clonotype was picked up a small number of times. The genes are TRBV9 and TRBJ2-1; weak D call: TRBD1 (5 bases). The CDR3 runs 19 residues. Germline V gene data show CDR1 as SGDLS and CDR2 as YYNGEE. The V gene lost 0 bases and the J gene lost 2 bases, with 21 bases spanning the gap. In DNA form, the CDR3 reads TGTGCCAGCAGCGTAGGGGCAAGGGGTAGAGAGGAAACCTACAATGAGCAGTTCTTC. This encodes CASSVGARGREETYNEQFF.

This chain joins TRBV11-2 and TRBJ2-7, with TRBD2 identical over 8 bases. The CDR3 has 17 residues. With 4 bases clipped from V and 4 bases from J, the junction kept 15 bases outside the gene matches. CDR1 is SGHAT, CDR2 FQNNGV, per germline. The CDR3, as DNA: TGTGCCAGCAGCTACAAGATGAGCGTGCGGGAGGTATACGAGCAGTACTTC. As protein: CASSYKMSVREVYEQYF.

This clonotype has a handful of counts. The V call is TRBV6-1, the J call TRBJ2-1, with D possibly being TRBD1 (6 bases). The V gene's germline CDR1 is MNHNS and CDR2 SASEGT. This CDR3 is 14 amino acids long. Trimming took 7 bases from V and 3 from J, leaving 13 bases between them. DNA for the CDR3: TGTGCCAGCATAGGAGGACAGAACTACAATGAGCAGTTCTTC. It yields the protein CASIGGQNYNEQFF.

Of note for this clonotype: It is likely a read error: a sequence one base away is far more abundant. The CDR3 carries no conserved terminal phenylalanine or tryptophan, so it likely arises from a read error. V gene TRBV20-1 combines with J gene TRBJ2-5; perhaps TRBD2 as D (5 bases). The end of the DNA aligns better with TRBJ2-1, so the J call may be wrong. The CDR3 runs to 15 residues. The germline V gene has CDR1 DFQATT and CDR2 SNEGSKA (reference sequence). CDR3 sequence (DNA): TGCAGTGCTCCACCTACTAGGGTGGGTTTCAATGAGCAGTTCTCC. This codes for CSAPPTRVGFNEQFS.

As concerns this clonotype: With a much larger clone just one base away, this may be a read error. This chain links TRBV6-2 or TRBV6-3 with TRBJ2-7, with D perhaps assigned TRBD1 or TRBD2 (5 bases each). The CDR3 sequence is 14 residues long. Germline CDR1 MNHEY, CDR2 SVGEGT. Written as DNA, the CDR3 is TGTGCCAGCAGGTTGGGACGGATCTCCTACGAGCAGCACTTC. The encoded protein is CASRLGRISYEQHF.

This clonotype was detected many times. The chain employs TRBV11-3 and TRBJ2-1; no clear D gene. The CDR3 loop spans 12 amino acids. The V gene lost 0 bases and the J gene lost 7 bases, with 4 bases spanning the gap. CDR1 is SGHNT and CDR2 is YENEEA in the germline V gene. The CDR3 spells CASSLDTNEQFF. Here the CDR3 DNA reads TGTGCCAGCAGCTTAGATACTAATGAGCAGTTCTTC.

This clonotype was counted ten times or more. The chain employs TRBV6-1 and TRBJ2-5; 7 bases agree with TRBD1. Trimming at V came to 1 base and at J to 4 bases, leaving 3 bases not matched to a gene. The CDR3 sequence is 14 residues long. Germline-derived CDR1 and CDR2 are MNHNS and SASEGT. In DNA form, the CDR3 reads TGTGCCAGCAGTGAAGGAGGGGGCGCAGAGACCCAGTACTTC. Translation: CASSEGGGAETQYF.

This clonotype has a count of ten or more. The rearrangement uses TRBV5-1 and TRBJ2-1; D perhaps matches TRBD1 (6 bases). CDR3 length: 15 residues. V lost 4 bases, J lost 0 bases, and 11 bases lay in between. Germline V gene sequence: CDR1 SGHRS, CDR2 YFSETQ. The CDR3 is CASSDGTNSYNEQFF. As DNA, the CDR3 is TGCGCCAGCAGCGACGGGACAAACTCCTACAATGAGCAGTTCTTC.

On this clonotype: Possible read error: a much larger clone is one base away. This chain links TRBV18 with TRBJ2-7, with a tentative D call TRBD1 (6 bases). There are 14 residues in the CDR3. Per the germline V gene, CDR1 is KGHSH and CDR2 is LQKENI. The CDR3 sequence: CASPPLQGSYEQYF. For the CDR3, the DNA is TGTGCCAGCCCACCACTTCAGGGGTCCTACGAGCAGTACTTC.

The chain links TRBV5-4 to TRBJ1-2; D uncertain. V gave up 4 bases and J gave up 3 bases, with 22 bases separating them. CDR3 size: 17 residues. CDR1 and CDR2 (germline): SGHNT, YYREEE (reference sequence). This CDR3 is CASSRRALQRQDYGYTF. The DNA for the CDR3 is TGTGCCAGCAGCCGAAGGGCCCTTCAACGGCAAGACTATGGCTACACCTTC.

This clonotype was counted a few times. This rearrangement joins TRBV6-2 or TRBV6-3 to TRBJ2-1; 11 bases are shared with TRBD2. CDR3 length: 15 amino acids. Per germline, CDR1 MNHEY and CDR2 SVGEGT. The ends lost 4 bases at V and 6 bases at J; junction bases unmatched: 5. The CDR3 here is CASSSLTSGSNEQFF. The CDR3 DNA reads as TGTGCCAGCAGTTCTCTCACTAGCGGGAGCAATGAGCAGTTCTTC.

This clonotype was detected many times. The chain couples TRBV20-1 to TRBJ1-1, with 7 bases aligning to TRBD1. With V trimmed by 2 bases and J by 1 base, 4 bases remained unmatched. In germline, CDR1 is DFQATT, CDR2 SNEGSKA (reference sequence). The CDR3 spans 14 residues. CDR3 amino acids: CSARQGGENTEAFF. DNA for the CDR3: TGCAGTGCTAGACAGGGGGGGGAGAACACTGAAGCTTTCTTT.

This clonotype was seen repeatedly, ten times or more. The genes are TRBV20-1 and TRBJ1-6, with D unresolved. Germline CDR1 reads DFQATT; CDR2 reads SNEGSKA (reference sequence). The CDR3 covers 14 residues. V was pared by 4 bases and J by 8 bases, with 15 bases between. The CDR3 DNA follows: TGCAGTGCTATGAGGGTCATTGTAGATTCACCCCTCCACTTT. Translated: CSAMRVIVDSPLHF.

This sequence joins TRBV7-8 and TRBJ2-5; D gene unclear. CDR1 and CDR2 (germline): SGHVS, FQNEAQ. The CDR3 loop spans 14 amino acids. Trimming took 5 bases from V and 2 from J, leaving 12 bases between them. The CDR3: CASSTGSLQETQYF. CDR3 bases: TGTGCCAGCAGCACTGGAAGCCTTCAAGAGACCCAGTACTTC.

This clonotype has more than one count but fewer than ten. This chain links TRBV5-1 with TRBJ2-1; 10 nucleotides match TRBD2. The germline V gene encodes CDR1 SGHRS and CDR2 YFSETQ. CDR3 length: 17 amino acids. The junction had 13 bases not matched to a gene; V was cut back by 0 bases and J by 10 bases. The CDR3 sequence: CASSLVGTSALGKEQFF. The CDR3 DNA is TGCGCCAGCAGCTTGGTTGGGACTAGCGCCCTAGGGAAGGAGCAGTTCTTC.

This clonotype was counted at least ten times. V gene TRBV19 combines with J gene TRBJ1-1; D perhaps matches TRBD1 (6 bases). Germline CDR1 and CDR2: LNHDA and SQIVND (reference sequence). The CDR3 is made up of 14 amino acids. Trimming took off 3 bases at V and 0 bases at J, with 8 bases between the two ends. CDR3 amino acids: CASSIGQLNTEAFF. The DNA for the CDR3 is TGTGCCAGTAGTATTGGACAGTTGAACACTGAAGCTTTCTTT.

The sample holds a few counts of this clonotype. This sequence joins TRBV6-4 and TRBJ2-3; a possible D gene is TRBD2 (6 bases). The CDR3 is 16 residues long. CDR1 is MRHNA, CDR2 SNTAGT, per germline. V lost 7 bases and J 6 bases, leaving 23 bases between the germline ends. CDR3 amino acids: CASIPATSGGRDTQYF. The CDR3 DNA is TGTGCCAGCATCCCGGCTACTAGTGGAGGGCGGGATACGCAGTATTTT.

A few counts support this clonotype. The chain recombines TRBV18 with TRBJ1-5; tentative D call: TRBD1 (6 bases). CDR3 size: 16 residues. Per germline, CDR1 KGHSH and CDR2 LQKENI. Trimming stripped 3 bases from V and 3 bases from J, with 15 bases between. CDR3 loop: CASSPEGRGNNQPQHF. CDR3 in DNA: TGTGCCAGCTCACCTGAGGGCAGGGGAAACAATCAGCCCCAGCATTTT.

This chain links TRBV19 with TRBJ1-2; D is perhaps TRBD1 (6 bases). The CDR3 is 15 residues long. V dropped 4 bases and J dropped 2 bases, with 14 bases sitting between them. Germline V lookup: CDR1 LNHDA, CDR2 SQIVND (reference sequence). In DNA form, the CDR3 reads TGTGCCAGTAGTAGCCCGGGGGCGAGGAACTATGGCTACACCTTC. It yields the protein CASSSPGARNYGYTF.

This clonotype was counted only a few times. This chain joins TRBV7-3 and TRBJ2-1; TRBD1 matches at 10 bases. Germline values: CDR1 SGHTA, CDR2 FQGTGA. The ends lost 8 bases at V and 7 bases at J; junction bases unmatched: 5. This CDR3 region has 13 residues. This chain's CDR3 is CASSGQGRNEQFF. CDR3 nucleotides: TGTGCCAGCTCGGGACAGGGGAGGAATGAGCAGTTCTTC.

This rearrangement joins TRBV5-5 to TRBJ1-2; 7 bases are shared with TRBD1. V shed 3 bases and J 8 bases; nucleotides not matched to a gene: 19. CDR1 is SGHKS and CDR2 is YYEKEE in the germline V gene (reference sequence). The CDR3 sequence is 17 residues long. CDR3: CASSWGTWTGFGKGYTF. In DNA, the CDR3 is TGTGCCAGCAGCTGGGGCACCTGGACAGGCTTCGGGAAGGGCTACACCTTC.

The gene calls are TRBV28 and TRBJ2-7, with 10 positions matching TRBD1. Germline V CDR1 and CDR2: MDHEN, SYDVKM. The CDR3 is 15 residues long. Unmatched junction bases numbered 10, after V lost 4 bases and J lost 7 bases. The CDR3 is CASSYGTGVIGEQYF. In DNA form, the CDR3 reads TGTGCCAGCAGTTACGGGACAGGGGTTATAGGTGAGCAGTACTTC.

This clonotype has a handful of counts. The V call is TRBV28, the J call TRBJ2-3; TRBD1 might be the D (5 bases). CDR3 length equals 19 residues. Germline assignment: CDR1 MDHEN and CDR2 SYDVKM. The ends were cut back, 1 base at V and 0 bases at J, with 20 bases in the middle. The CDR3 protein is CASSLYGPRQLPSTDTQYF. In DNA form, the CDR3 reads TGTGCCAGCAGTTTATATGGCCCTAGACAGCTCCCTAGCACAGATACGCAGTATTTT.